This entry features one T cell receptor (beta chain) sequence. The entry originates in a study of cytomegalovirus exposure and HLA in healthy donors. Sequenced by immunoSEQ multiplex PCR; TCRdb stores in-frame clones only, minus some. The sample has under 200,000 clones; roughly 77% are singletons. Sequenced sample: PBMCs. The TCR comes from a woman aged 25 to 39 in good health and CMV-seronegative.

The CDR3 protein is CASSPGQGPTNEKLFF. CDR3 bases: TGTGCCAGCAGCCCCGGACAGGGCCCAACTAATGAAAAACTGTTTTTT. The chain couples TRBV9 to TRBJ1-4; TRBD1 aligns across 8 bases. Germline assignment: CDR1 SGDLS and CDR2 YYNGEE. CDR3 length equals 16 residues. The ends lost 4 bases at V and 0 bases at J; junction bases unmatched: 5.